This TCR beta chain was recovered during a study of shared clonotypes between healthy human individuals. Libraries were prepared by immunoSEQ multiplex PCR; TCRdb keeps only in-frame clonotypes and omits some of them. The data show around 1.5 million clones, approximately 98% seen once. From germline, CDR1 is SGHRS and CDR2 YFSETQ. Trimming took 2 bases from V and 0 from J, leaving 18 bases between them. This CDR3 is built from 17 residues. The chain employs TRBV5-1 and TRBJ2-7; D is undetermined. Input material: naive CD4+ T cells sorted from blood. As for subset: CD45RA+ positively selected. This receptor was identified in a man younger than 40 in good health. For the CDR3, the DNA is TGCGCCAGCAGCTTTGGACGGGTAGTTCGGAGCTCCTACGAGCAGTACTTC. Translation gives CASSFGRVVRSSYEQYF.